This is a list of T cell receptor beta chains from one sample in a study of cytomegalovirus exposure and HLA in healthy donors. Repertoires were generated with immunoSEQ multiplex PCR, while TCRdb's copy carries only in-frame clones and drops some. The sample comprises tens of thousands of clones, around nine tenths of which are singletons, and approximately 2.6% rests with the top ten. Material for sequencing was PBMCs. These receptor sequences come from a woman aged 18-29 years in good health and CMV-seronegative. The CDR3 runs from the conserved cysteine through the conserved F or W. The order of the fields is clone size, D gene, J gene, V gene, CDR3 protein, CDR3 DNA. A D gene is named only where the DNA matches it firmly. Some rows mark clone size as missing; the rest say once, few, many or name a class of expanded clone.

abundance: few; d_gene: NA; j_gene: TRBJ1-2; v_gene: TRBV27; CDR3aa: CASSSQAINYGYTF; CDR3nt: TGTGCCAGCAGTTCGCAGGCGATTAACTATGGCTACACCTTC
abundance: NA; d_gene: NA; j_gene: TRBJ1-3; v_gene: TRBV28; CDR3aa: CASPTASGNTIYF; CDR3nt: TGTGCCAGCCCAACAGCCTCTGGAAACACCATATATTTT
abundance: NA; d_gene: NA; j_gene: TRBJ1-5; v_gene: TRBV6-1; CDR3aa: CASSGETGLGGNQPQHF; CDR3nt: TGTGCCAGCAGTGGGGAAACAGGGTTAGGCGGCAATCAGCCCCAGCATTTT
abundance: NA; d_gene: NA; j_gene: TRBJ1-1; v_gene: TRBV27; CDR3aa: CASSLSRNTEAFF; CDR3nt: TGTGCCAGCAGTTTATCTCGGAACACTGAAGCTTTCTTT
abundance: NA; d_gene: TRBD2; j_gene: TRBJ2-3; v_gene: TRBV9; CDR3aa: CASSPLAETTDTQYF; CDR3nt: TGTGCCAGCAGCCCGCTAGCGGAAACCACAGATACGCAGTATTTT
abundance: NA; d_gene: TRBD1; j_gene: TRBJ1-1; v_gene: TRBV29-1; CDR3aa: CSSNTLTGGTEAFF; CDR3nt: TGCAGCTCGAATACCCTTACAGGGGGCACTGAAGCTTTCTTT
abundance: NA; d_gene: NA; j_gene: TRBJ2-5; v_gene: TRBV28; CDR3aa: CASSIGGIETQYF; CDR3nt: TGTGCCAGCAGCATTGGAGGGATTGAGACCCAGTACTTC
abundance: NA; d_gene: NA; j_gene: TRBJ2-7; v_gene: TRBV29-1; CDR3aa: CSVGPGGGYEQYF; CDR3nt: TGCAGCGTGGGCCCCGGGGGAGGCTACGAGCAGTACTTC
abundance: NA; d_gene: TRBD2; j_gene: TRBJ2-2; v_gene: TRBV10-1; CDR3aa: CASSESVAGDNTGELFF; CDR3nt: TGCGCCAGCAGTGAGTCGGTAGCGGGAGATAACACCGGGGAGCTGTTTTTT
abundance: NA; d_gene: NA; j_gene: TRBJ2-7; v_gene: TRBV27; CDR3aa: CASSQQGGGHYEQYF; CDR3nt: TGTGCCAGCAGCCAACAGGGTGGGGGCCACTACGAGCAGTACTTC
abundance: NA; d_gene: TRBD1; j_gene: TRBJ2-7; v_gene: TRBV30; CDR3aa: CAGMSGTGWSYEQYF; CDR3nt: TGTGCCGGGATGTCGGGGACAGGGTGGTCCTACGAGCAGTACTTC
abundance: NA; d_gene: TRBD2; j_gene: TRBJ2-1; v_gene: TRBV19; CDR3aa: CASSISSGSGNEQFF; CDR3nt: TGTGCCAGTAGTATATCCAGCGGGAGTGGCAATGAGCAGTTCTTC
abundance: NA; d_gene: TRBD2; j_gene: TRBJ2-7; v_gene: TRBV15; CDR3aa: CATSRDYSGLAGTSYEQYF; CDR3nt: TGTGCCACCAGCAGAGATTATTCCGGACTAGCGGGGACATCCTACGAGCAGTACTTC
abundance: NA; d_gene: TRBD1; j_gene: TRBJ1-6; v_gene: TRBV7-2; CDR3aa: CASSSQTGSPLHF; CDR3nt: TGTGCCAGCAGCTCGCAGACAGGGTCACCCCTCCACTTT
abundance: NA; d_gene: NA; j_gene: TRBJ2-5; v_gene: TRBV2; CDR3aa: CASSHRVGKETQYF; CDR3nt: TGTGCCAGCAGCCACAGGGTTGGGAAAGAGACCCAGTACTTC
abundance: NA; d_gene: TRBD2; j_gene: TRBJ2-1; v_gene: TRBV5-1; CDR3aa: CASSLEEVAGYNEQFF; CDR3nt: TGCGCCAGCAGCTTGGAGGAGGTAGCGGGATACAATGAGCAGTTCTTC
abundance: NA; d_gene: NA; j_gene: TRBJ1-1; v_gene: TRBV9; CDR3aa: CASSVGLGALGTEAFF; CDR3nt: TGTGCCAGCAGCGTAGGGTTAGGGGCCTTAGGAACTGAAGCTTTCTTT
abundance: NA; d_gene: NA; j_gene: TRBJ2-7; v_gene: TRBV29-1; CDR3aa: CSSGTGVSYEQYF; CDR3nt: TGCTCGTCCGGGACGGGGGTCTCCTACGAGCAGTACTTC
abundance: NA; d_gene: NA; j_gene: TRBJ1-4; v_gene: TRBV4-1; CDR3aa: CASSPGPLDSTNEKLFF; CDR3nt: TGCGCCAGCAGCCCGGGACCTCTGGACAGCACTAATGAAAAACTGTTTTTT
abundance: NA; d_gene: TRBD2; j_gene: TRBJ2-5; v_gene: TRBV9; CDR3aa: CASSGRAGTGETQYF; CDR3nt: TGTGCCAGCAGCGGTCGAGCGGGAACGGGAGAGACCCAGTACTTC
abundance: NA; d_gene: NA; j_gene: TRBJ2-7; v_gene: TRBV5-1; CDR3aa: CASSPSPTEAYEQYF; CDR3nt: TGCGCCAGCAGCCCTTCCCCGACCGAGGCCTACGAGCAGTACTTC
abundance: NA; d_gene: TRBD2; j_gene: TRBJ2-7; v_gene: TRBV30; CDR3aa: CAWSVDGGSRAYEQYF; CDR3nt: TGTGCCTGGAGTGTGGACGGCGGGAGTAGGGCCTACGAGCAGTACTTC
abundance: few; d_gene: TRBD1; j_gene: TRBJ2-1; v_gene: TRBV9; CDR3aa: CASSARDSYSEQFF; CDR3nt: TGTGCCAGCAGCGCCCGGGACAGCTATAGCGAGCAGTTCTTC
abundance: NA; d_gene: NA; j_gene: TRBJ1-2; v_gene: TRBV21-1; CDR3aa: CASSNPEEGNYGYTF; CDR3nt: TGTGCCAGCAGCAATCCCGAGGAGGGAAACTATGGCTACACCTTC
abundance: NA; d_gene: TRBD1; j_gene: TRBJ2-7; v_gene: TRBV4-3; CDR3aa: CASSQELPGQALWEQYF; CDR3nt: TGCGCCAGCAGCCAAGAGCTCCCGGGACAGGCCTTATGGGAGCAGTACTTC
abundance: NA; d_gene: TRBD2; j_gene: TRBJ2-1; v_gene: TRBV6-4; CDR3aa: CASSAGTSGYTEQFF; CDR3nt: TGTGCCAGCAGCGCCGGGACTAGCGGATACACTGAGCAGTTCTTC
abundance: NA; d_gene: NA; j_gene: TRBJ2-2; v_gene: TRBV16; CDR3aa: CASSNRRLNTGELFF; CDR3nt: TGTGCCAGCAGCAACAGGAGATTGAACACCGGGGAGCTGTTTTTT
abundance: NA; d_gene: TRBD2; j_gene: TRBJ2-1; v_gene: TRBV5-6; CDR3aa: CASSPGLASYNEQFF; CDR3nt: TGTGCCAGCAGCCCGGGACTAGCCTCCTACAATGAGCAGTTCTTC
abundance: NA; d_gene: NA; j_gene: TRBJ1-5; v_gene: TRBV4-1; CDR3aa: CASSQTGPFNQPQHF; CDR3nt: TGCGCCAGCAGCCAAACAGGGCCGTTCAATCAGCCCCAGCATTTT
abundance: NA; d_gene: NA; j_gene: TRBJ2-2; v_gene: TRBV2; CDR3aa: CASSVEQGGGTGELFF; CDR3nt: TGTGCCAGCAGTGTAGAGCAGGGAGGAGGCACCGGGGAGCTGTTTTTT
abundance: NA; d_gene: TRBD1; j_gene: TRBJ1-1; v_gene: TRBV18; CDR3aa: CATQTGGFEAFF; CDR3nt: TGTGCCACCCAGACAGGGGGCTTTGAAGCTTTCTTT
abundance: NA; d_gene: NA; j_gene: TRBJ1-1; v_gene: TRBV30; CDR3aa: CACLGDPRNTEAFF; CDR3nt: TGTGCCTGCTTGGGAGACCCTCGTAACACTGAAGCTTTCTTT
abundance: NA; d_gene: TRBD1; j_gene: TRBJ1-5; v_gene: TRBV5-1; CDR3aa: CASSLGLGTGGQPQHF; CDR3nt: TGCGCCAGCAGCTTGGGCTTGGGGACAGGAGGACAGCCCCAGCATTTT
abundance: NA; d_gene: TRBD2; j_gene: TRBJ2-3; v_gene: TRBV30; CDR3aa: CAWKRLAGEADTQYF; CDR3nt: TGTGCCTGGAAACGATTAGCGGGAGAGGCAGATACGCAGTATTTT
abundance: NA; d_gene: NA; j_gene: TRBJ1-6; v_gene: TRBV30; CDR3aa: CAWSVGGVNSPLHF; CDR3nt: TGTGCCTGGAGTGTCGGAGGGGTCAATTCACCCCTCCACTTT
abundance: NA; d_gene: TRBD1; j_gene: TRBJ2-7; v_gene: TRBV12-5; CDR3aa: CASGLPGQGRPSRYYEQYF; CDR3nt: TGTGCTAGTGGTTTGCCCGGACAGGGGCGGCCTAGCAGATACTACGAGCAGTACTTC
abundance: NA; d_gene: NA; j_gene: TRBJ2-7; v_gene: TRBV7-9; CDR3aa: CASSHTSPVPSYEQYF; CDR3nt: TGTGCCAGCAGTCACACGTCGCCAGTACCATCCTACGAGCAGTACTTC
abundance: NA; d_gene: NA; j_gene: TRBJ1-5; v_gene: TRBV30; CDR3aa: CAWSVQGDQPQHF; CDR3nt: TGTGCCTGGAGTGTGCAGGGTGATCAGCCCCAGCATTTT
abundance: NA; d_gene: NA; j_gene: TRBJ1-3; v_gene: TRBV27; CDR3aa: CASSLRDTGNTIYF; CDR3nt: TGTGCCAGCAGTTTACGGGACACTGGAAACACCATATATTTT
abundance: NA; d_gene: TRBD1; j_gene: TRBJ1-1; v_gene: TRBV5-1; CDR3aa: CASSSGGSSTEAFF; CDR3nt: TGCGCCAGCAGCTCAGGGGGCTCCTCCACTGAAGCTTTCTTT
abundance: NA; d_gene: NA; j_gene: TRBJ2-5; v_gene: TRBV19; CDR3aa: CASSIAGIQETQYF; CDR3nt: TGTGCCAGTAGTATCGCGGGGATCCAAGAGACCCAGTACTTC
abundance: NA; d_gene: TRBD1; j_gene: TRBJ1-3; v_gene: TRBV9; CDR3aa: CASSVGQGSGNTIYF; CDR3nt: TGTGCCAGCAGCGTAGGACAGGGCTCCGGAAACACCATATATTTT
abundance: NA; d_gene: NA; j_gene: TRBJ1-1; v_gene: TRBV7-3; CDR3aa: CASSSLGGMRAFF; CDR3nt: TGTGCCAGCAGCTCATTGGGGGGGATGCGAGCTTTCTTT
abundance: NA; d_gene: TRBD2; j_gene: TRBJ2-3; v_gene: TRBV5-1; CDR3aa: CASSLGLGLAGGGEQYF; CDR3nt: TGCGCCAGCAGCTTGGGCTTAGGGCTAGCGGGAGGAGGCGAACAGTATTTT
abundance: NA; d_gene: NA; j_gene: TRBJ2-1; v_gene: TRBV7-3; CDR3aa: CASSPSRTGSSYNEQFF; CDR3nt: TGTGCCAGCAGCCCCTCTCGGACTGGAAGCTCCTACAATGAGCAGTTCTTC